This T cell receptor beta chain originates from a study of blood T cell repertoires in COVID-19. About the study: There were acute and convalescent COVID-19 samples, and they came from the United States, Italy and Spain. T cells, B-cell-depleted T cells, or PBMCs supplied cDNA or gDNA.

The germline V gene encodes CDR1 SGHRS and CDR2 YFSETQ. This CDR3 contains 15 residues. Germline trimming cut 3 bases from V and 2 bases from J; bases unmatched to any gene: 5. This clone was found once. Original data processing: Amplified reference gene primers provided the basis for estimating nucleated cell counts. Data came from immunoSEQ multiplex PCR; TCRdb stores just in-frame clones and leaves some out. For V, J and clone size, that table is used; D and trimming come from the DNA. In the table there are around 290,000 clones, around 87% of which are singletons. V and J are TRBV5-1 and TRBJ2-7, with TRBD2 matching over 10 bases. The TCR was taken from a woman aged 45-65 years who had recovered from COVID-19. Sequencing was carried out using peripheral blood. DNA of the CDR3: TGCGCCAGCAGCTACTTAGCGGGAGGAACCTACGAGCAGTACTTC. This translates into CASSYLAGGTYEQYF.